These 15 T cell receptor beta chains share one sample of origin, sequenced in a study of circulating and synovial CD4+ cells in juvenile arthritis (dated by TCRdb to the mid-2010s). The library was made by the immunoSEQ multiplex PCR assay. The source is immuneACCESS, and TCRdb retained only in-frame sequences with V and J called. Part of the clones is not carried over; for the studies checked, unresolved V genes explain less than half of this, and the remainder is unexplained. Here the sample has tens of thousands of clones; nearly 97% occur a single time. The top ten clonotypes cover under 0.2% of the sample. Sequenced input: CD4+ T cells from blood. These receptors all come from a human donor with juvenile idiopathic arthritis.

The chain couples TRBV9 to TRBJ2-1, with 12 positions matching TRBD2. The CDR3 covers 15 residues. Looked up from germline, CDR1 is SGDLS and CDR2 is YYNGEE. V was pared by 4 bases and J by 4 bases, with 3 bases of the junction left unmatched. CDR3 DNA: TGTGCCAGCAGCATCGGACTAGCGGGGTACAATGAGCAGTTCTTC. This gives the protein CASSIGLAGYNEQFF.

The chain is built from TRBV10-3 and TRBJ2-2; D uncertain. Trimming removed 2 bases at V and 5 bases at J, with 6 bases between. CDR1 ENHRY and CDR2 SYGVKD come from the germline V gene. The CDR3 contains 13 residues. The CDR3 is CAISETRTGELFF. The CDR3 DNA reads as TGTGCCATCAGTGAGACGCGGACCGGGGAGCTGTTTTTT.

CDR3 protein: CASSSTGGHTGELFF. The DNA of the CDR3 is TGTGCCAGCAGTTCTACAGGGGGGCACACCGGGGAGCTGTTTTTT. The V and J genes are TRBV28 and TRBJ2-2; 8 nucleotides line up with TRBD1. J gave up 3 bases and V 4 bases, and 4 bases lay outside the gene matches. CDR1 is MDHEN, CDR2 SYDVKM, per germline. CDR3 length: 15 residues.

V usage is TRBV7-9 and J usage is TRBJ2-2, with 11 bases that match TRBD2. Trimming removed 8 bases from V and 7 bases from J; junction bases left unmatched: 6. Germline V gene sequence: CDR1 SEHNR, CDR2 FQNEAQ (reference sequence). This CDR3 comprises 14 residues. The DNA of the CDR3 is TGTGCCAGCGAGCTAGCGGGAGGTAGCGGGGAGCTGTTTTTT. Its protein product is CASELAGGSGELFF.

CDR3 nucleotide sequence: TGCAGCGCCGAGGGCTCGGGGGGGATCACAGATACGCAGTATTTT. Translation gives CSAEGSGGITDTQYF. This chain joins TRBV29-1 and TRBJ2-3; 8 nucleotides match TRBD2. J was trimmed by 2 bases and V by 7 bases; bases with no gene match: 11. This CDR3 region has 15 residues. The germline V gene has CDR1 SQVTM and CDR2 ANQGSEA.

V usage is TRBV19 and J usage is TRBJ2-1, with D possibly TRBD2 on 6 matching bases. Trimming took off 7 bases at V and 0 bases at J, with 7 bases between the two ends. CDR1 LNHDA and CDR2 SQIVND come from the germline V gene (reference sequence). The length of the CDR3 is 13 residues. CDR3: CASIGSSYNEQFF. The CDR3, as DNA: TGTGCCAGTATCGGGAGCTCCTACAATGAGCAGTTCTTC.

The J gene is TRBJ2-1, the V gene TRBV28; 10 bases align to TRBD2. The germline CDR1 and CDR2 sequences are MDHEN and SYDVKM. CDR3 size: 15 residues. The V and J ends lost 7 bases and 6 bases, in that order; junction bases with no gene match: 9. CDR3 in amino acids: CASKTSGEGSNEQFF. The DNA for the CDR3 is TGTGCCAGCAAAACTAGCGGGGAGGGCAGCAATGAGCAGTTCTTC.

V usage is TRBV28 and J usage is TRBJ1-3; 9 nucleotides align to TRBD1. The ends lost 6 bases at V and 3 bases at J; junction bases unmatched: 6. CDR1 and CDR2 (germline): MDHEN, SYDVKM. The CDR3 spans 15 residues. CDR3 in DNA: TGTGCCAGCAGCAAGGGACAGGGATATGGAAACACCATATATTTT. It codes for CASSKGQGYGNTIYF. The complete variable domain, with remaining parts taken from reference TRBV28 and TRBJ1-3, reads DVKVTQSSRYLVKRTGEKVFLECVQDMDHENMFWYRQDPGLGLRLIYFSYDVKMKEKGDIPEGYSVSREKKERFSLILESASTNQTSMYLCASSKGQGYGNTIYFGEGSWLTVV.

The gene calls are TRBV6-6 and TRBJ2-5; a possible D gene is TRBD2 (6 bases). Germline V lookup: CDR1 MNHNY, CDR2 SVGAGI (reference sequence). The CDR3 totals 13 residues. Trimming left V 7 bases short and J 9 bases short, with 18 bases between. This chain's CDR3 is CASTERSGEAQYF. The CDR3 coding sequence is TGTGCCAGCACCGAGCGTAGTGGGGAGGCCCAGTACTTC.

The V and J genes are TRBV27 and TRBJ1-1; maybe TRBD1 (6 bases). Germline V gives CDR1 MNHEY, CDR2 SMNVEV (reference sequence). The CDR3 runs 13 residues. The germline V and J ends were trimmed by 3 bases and 4 bases, with 9 bases remaining between them. This CDR3 reads CASSFSGATEAFF. DNA of the CDR3: TGTGCCAGCAGTTTTTCAGGGGCCACTGAAGCTTTCTTT.

The rearrangement joins TRBV7-2 to TRBJ1-2; D might be TRBD1 (6 bases). Trimming pared 6 bases from V and 4 bases from J, leaving 21 bases between. The germline V gene has CDR1 SGHTA and CDR2 FQGNSA. CDR3 length: 16 amino acids. CDR3 region: CASSAQGFFSSYGYTF. The CDR3, as DNA: TGTGCCAGCAGTGCCCAGGGGTTTTTTAGTTCCTATGGCTACACCTTC.

The chain has TRBV29-1 and TRBJ2-5, with TRBD2 identical over 8 bases. Germline CDR1 reads SQVTM; CDR2 reads ANQGSEA. The CDR3 has 12 residues. V dropped 7 bases and J dropped 4; count of bases not matched to a gene: 5. The CDR3 sequence: CSGEAGAETQYF. The CDR3 coding sequence is TGCAGCGGAGAAGCGGGAGCAGAGACCCAGTACTTC.

The chain joins TRBV7-9 to TRBJ1-1; D not certain. The CDR3 has 13 amino acids. The germline V gene encodes CDR1 SEHNR and CDR2 FQNEAQ (reference sequence). V lost 4 bases to trimming and J lost 1 base, with 7 bases between them. The CDR3 sequence is CASSSTENTEAFF. The CDR3 DNA sequence: TGTGCCAGCAGCTCCACAGAGAACACTGAAGCTTTCTTT.

This chain links TRBV9 with TRBJ2-3; D remains unclear. The V gene's germline CDR1 is SGDLS and CDR2 YYNGEE. The ends were cut back, 2 bases at V and 4 bases at J, with 17 bases in the middle. The CDR3 has 16 residues. CDR3 in DNA: TGTGCCAGCAGCGTTTATGAGGTGGGTTGGGCAGATACGCAGTATTTT. Translated, it gives CASSVYEVGWADTQYF.

V and J are TRBV2 and TRBJ1-1; D gene unclear. Germline CDR1 and CDR2: SNHLY and FYNNEI. The CDR3 covers 13 residues. V lost 4 bases and J lost 0, with 6 bases in between. The CDR3 nucleotides are TGTGCCAGCAGTGCATTCCTGAACACTGAAGCTTTCTTT. It translates to CASSAFLNTEAFF.